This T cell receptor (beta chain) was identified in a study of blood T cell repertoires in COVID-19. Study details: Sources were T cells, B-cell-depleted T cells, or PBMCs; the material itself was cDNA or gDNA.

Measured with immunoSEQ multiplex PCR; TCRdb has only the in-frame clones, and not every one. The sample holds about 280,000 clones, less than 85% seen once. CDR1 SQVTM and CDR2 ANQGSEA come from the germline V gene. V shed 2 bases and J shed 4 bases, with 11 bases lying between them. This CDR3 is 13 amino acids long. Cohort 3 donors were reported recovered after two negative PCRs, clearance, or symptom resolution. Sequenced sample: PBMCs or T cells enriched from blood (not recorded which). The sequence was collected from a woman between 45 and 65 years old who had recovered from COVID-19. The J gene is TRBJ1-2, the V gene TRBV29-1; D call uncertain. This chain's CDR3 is CSVEPVETYGYTF. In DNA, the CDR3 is TGCAGCGTTGAACCGGTAGAAACCTATGGCTACACCTTC.